These T cell receptor beta chains were read from a single sample in a study of prognosis after radiotherapy for stage I lung cancer. A single record per CDR3 protein comes from TCRdb applying MiXCR to the multiplex PCR reads. This table holds tens of thousands of distinct CDR3 sequences, roughly 30% found once. The sequences come from PBMCs, collected before or after stereotactic body radiation therapy (not recorded which). These receptors came from a donor aged 50 or older with non-small cell lung cancer. CDR3s include the opening cysteine and the closing phenylalanine or tryptophan. Fields, in order: V gene, J gene, D gene, CDR3 length, clone size, CDR3 protein, CDR3 DNA. The D gene is left open where the match is weak. Not every row has a clone size; where given, it reads once, few, many or a size class.

V: TRBV27
J: TRBJ2-7
D: TRBD1
length: 14
size: NA
CDR3: CASPGTGGTYEQYF
DNA: TGTGCCAGCCCCGGGACAGGGGGGACCTACGAGCAGTACTTC

V: TRBV12-3/TRBV12-4
J: TRBJ1-6
D: NA
length: 14
size: once
CDR3: CANSPGQSNSPLHF
DNA: TGTGCCAACAGCCCTGGACAGTCGAATTCACCCCTCCACTTT

V: TRBV28
J: TRBJ1-6
D: TRBD1
length: 17
size: many
CDR3: CASSLLGQGNFNSPLHF
DNA: TGTGCCAGCAGTCTCCTTGGACAGGGTAACTTTAATTCACCCCTCCACTTT

V: TRBV27
J: TRBJ2-1
D: TRBD1
length: 14
size: many
CDR3: CASSRQGARNEQFF
DNA: TGTGCCAGCAGCCGACAGGGGGCGCGAAATGAGCAGTTCTTC

V: TRBV6-1
J: TRBJ2-2
D: NA
length: 15
size: many
CDR3: CASRPGQRNTGELFF
DNA: TGTGCCAGCAGACCCGGACAGCGAAACACCGGGGAGCTGTTTTTT

V: TRBV20-1
J: TRBJ2-3
D: TRBD2
length: 14
size: many
CDR3: CSCPSGSIKDTQYF
DNA: TGCAGTTGTCCCAGCGGGAGTATTAAAGATACGCAGTATTTT

V: TRBV27
J: TRBJ2-7
D: NA
length: 14
size: NA
CDR3: CAGSLGVDTYEQYF
DNA: TGTGCCGGTAGCTTAGGGGTAGATACCTACGAGCAGTACTTC

V: TRBV20-1
J: TRBJ1-2
D: TRBD1
length: 13
size: many
CDR3: CSASQGANYGYTF
DNA: TGCAGTGCTAGTCAGGGGGCTAACTATGGCTACACCTTC

V: TRBV2
J: TRBJ1-2
D: TRBD1
length: 15
size: NA
CDR3: CVSSPRFGTGNGYTF
DNA: TGTGTCAGCAGCCCTCGATTTGGGACAGGAAATGGCTACACCTTC

V: TRBV20-1
J: TRBJ2-3
D: TRBD2
length: 15
size: NA
CDR3: CSDRDTSGSTDTQYF
DNA: TGCAGTGATAGGGACACTAGCGGCAGCACAGATACGCAGTATTTT

V: TRBV5-6
J: TRBJ1-6
D: NA
length: 14
size: NA
CDR3: CASFGERGYSPLHF
DNA: TGTGCCAGCTTCGGGGAAAGGGGTTATTCACCCCTCCACTTT

V: TRBV5-6
J: TRBJ2-7
D: TRBD2
length: 15
size: many
CDR3: CASSSVAGLVFEQYF
DNA: TGTGCCAGCAGCTCGGTGGCGGGACTAGTCTTCGAGCAGTACTTC

V: TRBV6-1
J: TRBJ1-5
D: NA
length: 13
size: many
CDR3: CASSEARVQPQHF
DNA: TGTGCCAGCAGTGAAGCACGGGTTCAGCCCCAGCATTTT

V: TRBV9
J: TRBJ1-1
D: TRBD1
length: 16
size: NA
CDR3: CASSGDRGFTGTEAFF
DNA: TGTGCCAGCAGTGGGGACAGGGGTTTTACAGGGACTGAAGCTTTCTTT

V: TRBV3-1
J: TRBJ2-7
D: NA
length: 12
size: NA
CDR3: CASQFARYEQYF
DNA: TGTGCCAGCCAATTTGCCCGCTACGAGCAGTACTTC

V: TRBV28
J: TRBJ1-2
D: NA
length: 13
size: NA
CDR3: CASSSLDLRYGTF
DNA: TGTGCCAGCAGTTCCCTGGACCTGAGATATGGCACCTTC

V: TRBV28
J: TRBJ1-2
D: NA
length: 14
size: many
CDR3: CASSLLGAAKGYTF
DNA: TGTGCCAGCAGTTTATTGGGGGCAGCCAAAGGCTACACCTTC